The 29 T cell receptor beta chains given below trace back to one sample, sequenced in a study of control samples from healthy donors and cancer patients (TCRdb year 2020). Libraries were constructed by the immunoSEQ multiplex PCR assay. TCRdb took this table from immuneACCESS and kept in-frame rearrangements with V and J called. Such tables lack part of the clones; where checked against another copy, unresolved V genes explain under half of the gap, and the rest is unexplained. This sample is represented by about 130,000 clones; roughly 92% of them were singletons. 0.58% of the sample is held by the ten biggest clonotypes. Sequenced: PBMCs. Every receptor here comes from an older man with head and neck cancer.

This chain joins TRBV10-2 and TRBJ2-7; D may match TRBD1 or TRBD2 (5 bases each). The V gene's germline CDR1 is WSHSY and CDR2 SAAADI. Trimming shortened V by 5 bases and J by 3 bases, and 11 bases separated the two germline ends. This CDR3 comprises 13 residues. The CDR3, as DNA: TGCGCCAGCAGTCGGGACGACCTCTACGAGCAGTACTTC. Amino acid sequence: CASSRDDLYEQYF.

The rearrangement joins TRBV19 to TRBJ2-5, with a possible D match to TRBD1 (6 bases). The CDR3 covers 15 residues. V lost 3 bases, J lost 5 bases, and 16 bases lay in between. Germline CDR1 is LNHDA and CDR2 is SQIVND (reference sequence). The CDR3 spells CASSIGAGERETQYF. CDR3 nucleotides: TGTGCCAGTAGTATTGGGGCAGGGGAGCGGGAGACCCAGTACTTC.

The gene calls are TRBV10-3 and TRBJ2-7; 11 nucleotides match TRBD2. This CDR3 spans 13 amino acids. Losses at the gene ends were 6 bases for V and 9 bases for J; bases not matched to a gene: 7. CDR1 and CDR2 (germline): ENHRY, SYGVKD. CDR3 sequence: CAIRGSGRAWQYF. The CDR3 nucleotides are TGTGCCATCAGGGGTAGCGGGAGGGCCTGGCAGTACTTC.

A single count supports this clone. The rearrangement uses TRBV2 and TRBJ2-1, with D perhaps matching TRBD2 (6 bases). Trimming left V 8 bases short and J 7 bases short, with 12 bases between. Germline-derived CDR1 and CDR2 are SNHLY and FYNNEI. CDR3 size: 12 residues. The DNA of the CDR3 is TGTGCCAGCGGGGGACTTGGGAATGAGCAGTTCTTC. This sequence encodes CASGGLGNEQFF.

In this sample, this clone turned up once. V usage is TRBV6-5 and J usage is TRBJ1-2; 7 bases match TRBD1. The CDR3 totals 13 residues. Unmatched junction bases numbered 8, after V lost 8 bases and J lost 5 bases. Germline V CDR1 and CDR2: MNHEY, SVGAGI. CDR3 coding DNA: TGTGCCAGCCACAGGGGCGCAGGGTATGGCTACACCTTC. Amino acid sequence: CASHRGAGYGYTF.

The chain uses TRBV6-5 and TRBJ1-5; D gene unclear. Germline CDR1 MNHEY, CDR2 SVGAGI. V was cut by 6 bases and J by 0 bases, with 12 bases left in between. This CDR3 spans 15 amino acids. CDR3 region: CASSLTLNSNQPQHF. DNA of the CDR3: TGTGCCAGCAGCCTGACACTAAATAGCAATCAGCCCCAGCATTTT.

This clone was seen just once. V gene TRBV5-4 combines with J gene TRBJ1-3; D call uncertain. The CDR3 consists of 16 residues. The V gene lost 1 base and the J gene lost 0 bases, with 11 bases spanning the gap. In germline, CDR1 is SGHNT, CDR2 YYREEE (reference sequence). CDR3 loop: CASSLKGLRSGNTIYF. CDR3 coding DNA: TGTGCCAGCAGCTTGAAAGGGCTTCGCTCTGGAAACACCATATATTTT. The full variable domain, rest sourced from reference TRBV5-4 and TRBJ1-3, is ETGVTQSPTHLIKTRGQQVTLRCSSQSGHNTVSWYQQALGQGPQFIFQYYREEENGRGNFPPRFSGLQFPNYSSELNVNALELDDSALYLCASSLKGLRSGNTIYFGEGSWLTVV.

V and J are TRBV7-6 and TRBJ2-3; D may be TRBD1 (6 bases). CDR3 size: 17 residues. CDR1 and CDR2 from the germline V gene are SGHVS and FNYEAQ. Trimming cost V 0 bases and J 10 bases, with 23 bases left between them. The CDR3 DNA reads as TGTGCCAGCAGCTTAGCCGACACACAGGGCCATTCCGTGGCGCAGTATTTT. It codes for CASSLADTQGHSVAQYF. The whole variable domain, filled in from reference TRBV7-6 and TRBJ2-3, reads GAGVSQSPRYKVTKRGQDVALRCDPISGHVSLYWYRQALGQGPEFLTYFNYEAQQDKSGLPNDRFSAERPEGSISTLTIQRTEQRDSAMYRCASSLADTQGHSVAQYFGPGTRLTVL.

The chain employs TRBV6-1 and TRBJ2-3, with 11 bases lining up with TRBD2. V lost 1 base, J lost 4 bases, and 4 bases stayed unmatched. Looked up from germline, CDR1 is MNHNS and CDR2 is SASEGT. CDR3 length: 16 residues. CDR3 region: CASSEGLAGPADTQYF. The CDR3 coding sequence is TGTGCCAGCAGTGAAGGACTAGCGGGGCCAGCAGATACGCAGTATTTT.

The chain links TRBV14 to TRBJ2-2, with 9 bases matching TRBD2. Germline V lookup: CDR1 SGHDN, CDR2 FVKESK. Germline trimming cut 1 base from V and 5 bases from J; bases unmatched to any gene: 5. The CDR3 is made up of 16 amino acids. CDR3 region: CASSQVGSGRTGELFF. CDR3 in DNA: TGTGCCAGCAGCCAAGTAGGTAGCGGGAGAACCGGGGAGCTGTTTTTT.

This clone came up a few times. This sequence joins TRBV5-1 and TRBJ2-1, with 8 nucleotides matching TRBD2. The CDR3 runs 14 residues. V dropped 0 bases and J dropped 10; count of bases not matched to a gene: 6. Per germline, CDR1 SGHRS and CDR2 YFSETQ. The CDR3 spells CASSLGRSGGEQFF. The CDR3 DNA follows: TGCGCCAGCAGCTTGGGACGAAGCGGGGGAGAGCAGTTCTTC.

V and J are TRBV6-1 and TRBJ2-7, with TRBD2 matching 13 bases. The CDR3 loop spans 16 amino acids. CDR1 and CDR2 (germline): MNHNS, SASEGT. The V gene end was trimmed by 3 bases and the J gene end by 2 bases; junction bases not matched to a gene: 4. CDR3 nucleotide sequence: TGTGCCAGCAGTGAGGAGGGACTAGCGGGGACCTACGAGCAGTACTTC. Translation: CASSEEGLAGTYEQYF.

The chain combines TRBV29-1 with TRBJ1-3, with a tentative D call TRBD1 (5 bases). CDR1 is SQVTM and CDR2 is ANQGSEA in the germline V gene. Trimming left V 2 bases short and J 4 bases short, with 6 bases between. The CDR3 is made up of 12 amino acids. The CDR3 here is CSVESGGNTIYF. CDR3 nucleotide sequence: TGCAGCGTTGAATCAGGGGGAAACACCATATATTTT.

The chain combines TRBV7-9 with TRBJ2-6; no firm D call. V lost 4 bases to trimming and J lost 4 bases, with 8 bases between them. Germline CDR1 SEHNR, CDR2 FQNEAQ (reference sequence). The CDR3 is 14 residues long. The CDR3 sequence: CASSSASGANVLTF. The CDR3 nucleotides are TGTGCCAGCAGCTCCGCCTCCGGGGCCAACGTCCTGACTTTC.

V and J are TRBV6-5 and TRBJ1-1, with 9 bases matching TRBD1. Germline CDR1 is MNHEY and CDR2 is SVGAGI. J lost 6 bases, V lost 6 bases, and 11 bases had no gene match. The CDR3 covers 15 residues. CDR3 residues: CASRTSDRGWAEAFF. CDR3 DNA: TGTGCCAGCAGAACCTCGGACAGGGGATGGGCTGAAGCTTTCTTT.

The chain combines TRBV12-5 with TRBJ1-4, with 8 bases lining up with TRBD1. The germline CDR1 and CDR2 sequences are LGHNT and FRNRAP. The CDR3 consists of 21 residues. V shed 0 bases, J shed 10 bases, and the junction held 25 bases outside the gene matches. The CDR3 reads CASGLVPDRESRLDHQGKLFF. The CDR3 DNA is TGTGCTAGTGGTTTGGTACCGGACAGGGAGAGTAGACTGGATCATCAGGGAAAACTGTTTTTT.

This clone has a single count. The V gene is TRBV9, the J gene TRBJ1-2, with a tentative D call TRBD1 (5 bases). The CDR3 is 13 residues long. Trimming shortened V by 1 base and J by 4 bases, and 8 bases separated the two germline ends. Germline assignment: CDR1 SGDLS and CDR2 YYNGEE. CDR3 DNA sequence: TGTGCCAGCAGCGTAACGGGGGTCTATGGCTACACCTTC. Translating gives CASSVTGVYGYTF.

The rearrangement joins TRBV6-6 to TRBJ2-5; 12 bases are a match to TRBD2. Trimming at V came to 5 bases and at J to 5 bases, leaving 18 bases not matched to a gene. The germline CDR1 and CDR2 sequences are MNHNY and SVGAGI (reference sequence). CDR3 length: 19 amino acids. For the CDR3, the DNA is TGTGCCAGCAGTCCTCACGGAGCTAGCGGGGGGGATAGGAGGGAGACCCAGTACTTC. This translates into CASSPHGASGGDRRETQYF.

The chain links TRBV6-6 to TRBJ2-1; 11 nucleotides match TRBD2. Germline V gene data show CDR1 as MNHNY and CDR2 as SVGAGI (reference sequence). The CDR3 sequence is 14 residues long. V shed 5 bases, J shed 6 bases, and the junction held 3 bases outside the gene matches. The chain's CDR3 is CASSQLAGANEQFF. The CDR3 DNA sequence: TGTGCCAGCAGTCAACTAGCGGGAGCCAATGAGCAGTTCTTC.

CDR3 sequence (DNA): TGTGCCAGCTCACCATTGGGACAGGGGGCGTCCAATCAGCCCCAGCATTTT. The encoded protein is CASSPLGQGASNQPQHF. The chain recombines TRBV18 with TRBJ1-5; 12 bases are shared with TRBD1. The CDR3 loop spans 17 amino acids. J lost 3 bases, V lost 2 bases, and 5 bases had no gene match. Looked up from germline, CDR1 is KGHSH and CDR2 is LQKENI.

In its sample, this clone was seen once. The rearrangement uses TRBV3-1 (or the pseudogene TRBV3-2) and TRBJ2-5, with D tentatively TRBD1 (7 bases). This CDR3 has 15 amino acids. Trimming pared 7 bases from V and 5 bases from J, leaving 20 bases between. Looked up from germline, CDR1 is LGHDT and CDR2 is YNNKEL (reference sequence). CDR3 DNA: TGTGCCAGCACCGAAAACAGGAGGGGGCAGGAGACCCAGTACTTC. It encodes CASTENRRGQETQYF.

The chain joins TRBV5-4 to TRBJ2-5, with TRBD2 matching over 9 bases. CDR1 is SGHNT, CDR2 YYREEE, per germline (reference sequence). J was trimmed by 4 bases and V by 0 bases; bases with no gene match: 7. CDR3 size: 16 residues. The CDR3 region is CASSLGSGGLGETQYF. For the CDR3, the DNA is TGTGCCAGCAGCTTGGGCAGCGGGGGGCTGGGAGAGACCCAGTACTTC.

The V and J genes are TRBV6-4 and TRBJ2-7, with TRBD1 matching over 8 bases. The CDR3 length is 12 residues. CDR1 is MRHNA and CDR2 is SNTAGT in the germline V gene. V lost 9 bases to trimming and J lost 3 bases; unmatched junction nucleotides: 4. CDR3 sequence (DNA): TGTGCCAGACGGACAGGGCGCTACGAGCAGTACTTC. This codes for CARRTGRYEQYF.

V gene TRBV19 combines with J gene TRBJ1-2; possibly TRBD1 for D (6 bases). Trimming pared 4 bases from V and 3 bases from J, leaving 12 bases between. The CDR3 is made up of 14 amino acids. The germline CDR1 and CDR2 sequences are LNHDA and SQIVND (reference sequence). CDR3 loop: CASSTTGFYYGYTF. The CDR3 nucleotides are TGTGCCAGTAGTACCACAGGGTTTTACTATGGCTACACCTTC.

In this sample, this clone turned up once. V usage is TRBV25-1 and J usage is TRBJ2-7; D is unclear. The ends were cut back, 10 bases at V and 3 bases at J, with 16 bases in the middle. Germline V CDR1 and CDR2: MGHDK, SYGVNS. The CDR3 is 13 amino acids. DNA for the CDR3: TGTGCCACTAGGACCGAGACCCTCTACGAGCAGTACTTC. It is translated as CATRTETLYEQYF.

The J gene is TRBJ2-3, the V gene TRBV30, with 12 bases fitting TRBD2. V lost 4 bases to trimming and J lost 6 bases; unmatched junction nucleotides: 20. Germline assignment: CDR1 GTSNPN and CDR2 SVGIG (reference sequence). This CDR3 comprises 19 residues. CDR3 DNA: TGTGCCTGGATCCGCCGGTCGCTAGCGGGAGGGAAGCCCACGGATACGCAGTATTTT. Protein sequence: CAWIRRSLAGGKPTDTQYF.

This rearrangement joins TRBV6-1 to TRBJ1-6; D unresolved. This CDR3 spans 14 amino acids. Germline assignment: CDR1 MNHNS and CDR2 SASEGT. V dropped 2 bases and J dropped 8 bases, with 10 bases sitting between them. Here the CDR3 reads CASSEQAQHSPLHF. The CDR3 bases are TGTGCCAGCAGTGAACAGGCTCAGCATTCACCCCTCCACTTT.

This chain joins TRBV18 and TRBJ1-1; tentative D call: TRBD1 (5 bases). V was clipped by 5 bases and J by 4 bases, with 17 bases between them. Germline CDR1 and CDR2: KGHSH and LQKENI. The CDR3 runs to 15 residues. CDR3 coding DNA: TGTGCCAGCTCAGAAATCCCAGGGTGGGGCACTGAAGCTTTCTTT. Amino acid sequence: CASSEIPGWGTEAFF.

The J gene is TRBJ2-2, the V gene TRBV19; no clear D. The CDR3 runs to 12 residues. CDR1 and CDR2 (germline): LNHDA, SQIVND (reference sequence). Trimming stripped 8 bases from V and 3 bases from J, with 7 bases between. The CDR3 DNA is TGTGCCAGTTCCCCTCACACCGGGGAGCTGTTTTTT. Protein: CASSPHTGELFF.